The rows below give T cell receptor beta chains drawn from one sample of a study of blood T cell repertoires in COVID-19. Generated by immunoSEQ multiplex PCR, the TCRdb table keeps only in-frame clones and is missing some. This repertoire shows about 95,000 clones, over 75% found once; its top ten account for around 25%. The material sequenced was peripheral blood. The receptor set was obtained from a man of 80 years or more with active or convalescent COVID-19. The CDR3 runs from the conserved cysteine through the conserved F or W. The D gene is left open where the match is weak. Rows give clone size only sometimes, using once, few, many, or a class for an expanded clone.

NA TRBJ2-7 once TRBV6-2/TRBV6-3 TGTGCCAGCAGTTACCTAAATCACCACCGGGACACCTCCTACGAGCAGTACTTC CASSYLNHHRDTSYEQYF
NA TRBJ2-7 NA TRBV3-1/TRBV3-2 TGTGCCAGCAGGAGCAGGTCCACCTACGAGCAGTACTTC CASRSRSTYEQYF
TRBD1 TRBJ1-3 NA TRBV29-1 TGCAGCGTTACACCGGGACAGGGAGGAAACACCATATATTTT CSVTPGQGGNTIYF
NA TRBJ1-2 NA TRBV7-2 TGTGCCAGCAGCTTAGTACAGGGTGGCGACTATGGCTACACCTTC CASSLVQGGDYGYTF
NA TRBJ2-3 NA TRBV5-6 TGTGCCAGCAGCCCCGTCTACTCCAAAGATACGCAGTATTTT CASSPVYSKDTQYF
NA TRBJ1-1 NA TRBV7-6 TGTGCCAGCACCGCTCTCGGGGGGGACACTGAAGCTTTCTTT CASTALGGDTEAFF
NA TRBJ2-7 NA TRBV5-6 TGTGCCAGCAGCTTGGGTCGGGACACGTTCTCCTACGAGCAGTACTTC CASSLGRDTFSYEQYF
TRBD1 TRBJ1-5 NA TRBV7-9 TGTGCCAGCAGCCAGGACAGGGGGAACAATCAGCCCCAGCATTTT CASSQDRGNNQPQHF
NA TRBJ1-4 NA TRBV10-3 TGTGCCATCAGTGAGTCAGGAGGGTCCAATGAAAAACTGTTTTTT CAISESGGSNEKLFF
NA TRBJ1-6 NA TRBV19 TGTGCCAGTTCCGCGGTCGAGTTTAATTCACCCCTCCACTTT CASSAVEFNSPLHF
NA TRBJ2-2 NA TRBV9 TGTGCCAGCAGCACATACACCGGGGAGCTGTTTTTT CASSTYTGELFF
TRBD1 TRBJ2-7 NA TRBV18 TGTGCCAGCTCACTAGGAGCAGGGGGCTACGAGCAGTACTTC CASSLGAGGYEQYF
NA TRBJ1-2 NA TRBV7-8 TGTGCCAGCAGCCTCCAGGGGCGAGGCTACACCTTC CASSLQGRGYTF
NA TRBJ1-1 NA TRBV6-6 TGTGCCAGCAGTTACTCGAAAGGGGTCGAAGCTTTCTTT CASSYSKGVEAFF
TRBD1 TRBJ1-6 few TRBV6-1 TGTGCCAGCAGTGACCGACAGGGAAATTCACCCCTCCACTTT CASSDRQGNSPLHF
TRBD1 TRBJ2-3 NA TRBV2 TGTGCCAGCAGCGAGGACAGGCCAACTAGCACAGATACGCAGTATTTT CASSEDRPTSTDTQYF
TRBD1 TRBJ2-7 NA TRBV2 TGTGCCAGCAGTACAATTACGACAGGGGGAATGGGCGAGCAGTACTTC CASSTITTGGMGEQYF
NA TRBJ2-1 NA TRBV7-2 TGTGCCAGCAGCTTAGGAGGTGGGGCACTCCTTCGGACGGAGTTCTTC CASSLGGGALLRTEFF
NA TRBJ1-5 NA TRBV7-8 TGTGCCAGCAGCCCCACAGGGATACGCAATCAGCCCCAGCATTTT CASSPTGIRNQPQHF
NA TRBJ1-1 NA TRBV2 TGTGCCAGCAGCCCCGATGAGGTCTCTGAAGCTTTCTTT CASSPDEVSEAFF
NA TRBJ2-1 many TRBV9 TGTGCCAGCAGCTCCACTGTTGGGGGCGGTGGTGAGCAGTTCTTC CASSSTVGGGGEQFF
TRBD2 TRBJ2-1 NA TRBV7-3 TGTGCCAGCAGCTTAGGCTCGGGGGGTCTCAATGAGCAGTTCTTC CASSLGSGGLNEQFF
NA TRBJ1-2 NA TRBV7-8 TGTGCCAGCAGCCCCGGGACACAAATCGGCTACACCTTC CASSPGTQIGYTF
TRBD1 TRBJ1-6 NA TRBV7-3 TGTGCCAGCAGCCCGACAGGGGGCTATAATTCACCCCTCCACTTT CASSPTGGYNSPLHF